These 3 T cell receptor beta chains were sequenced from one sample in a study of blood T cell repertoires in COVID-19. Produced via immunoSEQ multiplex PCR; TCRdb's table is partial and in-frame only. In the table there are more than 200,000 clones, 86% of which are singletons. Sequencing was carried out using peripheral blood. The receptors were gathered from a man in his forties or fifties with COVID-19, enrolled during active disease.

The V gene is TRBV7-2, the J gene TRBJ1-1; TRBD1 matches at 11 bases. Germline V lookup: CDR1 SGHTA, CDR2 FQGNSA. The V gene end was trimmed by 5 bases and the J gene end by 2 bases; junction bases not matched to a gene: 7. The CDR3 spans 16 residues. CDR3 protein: CASSPGQGALNTEAFF. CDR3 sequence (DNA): TGTGCCAGCAGCCCTGGACAGGGGGCGTTAAACACTGAAGCTTTCTTT.

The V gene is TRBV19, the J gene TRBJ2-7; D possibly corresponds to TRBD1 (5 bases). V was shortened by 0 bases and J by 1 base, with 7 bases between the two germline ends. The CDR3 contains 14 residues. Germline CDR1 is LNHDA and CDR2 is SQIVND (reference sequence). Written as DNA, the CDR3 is TGTGCCAGTAGTATAGACAGGACATCCTACGAGCAGTACTTC. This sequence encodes CASSIDRTSYEQYF. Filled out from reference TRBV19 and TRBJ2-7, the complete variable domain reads DGGITQSPKYLFRKEGQNVTLSCEQNLNHDAMYWYRQDPGQGLRLIYYSQIVNDFQKGDIAEGYSVSREKKESFPLTVTSAQKNPTAFYLCASSIDRTSYEQYFGPGTRLTVT.

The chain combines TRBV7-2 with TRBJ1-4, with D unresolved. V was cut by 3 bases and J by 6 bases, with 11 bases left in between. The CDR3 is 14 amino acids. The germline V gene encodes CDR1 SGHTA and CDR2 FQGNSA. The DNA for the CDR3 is TGTGCCAGCAGCTTGCCCGGGGTGGATGAAAAACTGTTTTTT. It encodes CASSLPGVDEKLFF.